This T cell receptor (beta chain) derives from a study of T cell repertoires in cytomegalovirus infection. Study-wide context: Recently identified HLA-C-restricted CMV epitopes and well-studied HLA-B-restricted CMV epitopes were used by the study.

The V gene's germline CDR1 is SGHTA and CDR2 FQGNSA. The CDR3 spans 17 residues. The V and J ends lost 2 bases and 1 base respectively, with 17 bases between them. This clonotype turned up a few times. What it binds is unknown. One entry per CDR3 protein results from TCRdb running MiXCR on the reads. The sample consists of nearly 700,000 distinct CDR3 sequences, roughly 33% of them appearing once. This chain uses TRBV7-2 with TRBJ2-5; a possible D gene is TRBD1 (5 bases). The sequence derives from a human donor in good health (CMV status not recorded). Some clones in this sample may be carry-over from other donors' samples. The source material was cultured PBMCs, sampled from culture after CMV antigen stimulation. CDR3 loop: CASSLFGVGRFQETQYF. The CDR3, as DNA: TGTGCCAGCAGCTTATTCGGTGTGGGGCGGTTCCAAGAGACCCAGTACTTC.